This TCR beta chain was sequenced for a study of cytomegalovirus exposure and HLA in healthy donors. The germline V and J ends were trimmed by 4 bases and 2 bases, with 12 bases remaining between them. The CDR3 runs to 15 residues. Germline lookup yields CDR1 MDHEN and CDR2 SYDVKM. The data were produced by immunoSEQ multiplex PCR, yet TCRdb's version contains in-frame clones alone and is incomplete. The table records some 170,000 clones, roughly 86% of them present only once. The TCR was taken from a man younger than 30 in good health and CMV-seropositive. Input material: PBMCs. The gene calls are TRBV28 and TRBJ1-5; D may be TRBD1 (5 bases). The CDR3 loop is CASSSPGIGNQPQHF. The CDR3 DNA reads TGTGCCAGCAGTTCTCCAGGGATAGGCAATCAGCCCCAGCATTTT.